These T cell receptor beta chains were read from a single sample in a study of cytomegalovirus exposure and HLA in healthy donors. The data were produced by immunoSEQ multiplex PCR, yet TCRdb's version contains in-frame clones alone and is incomplete. Seen here are about 180,000 clones, roughly nine tenths observed once, and the top ten hold roughly 2.5%. Input material: PBMCs. These receptor sequences come from a man aged 18-30 years in good health and CMV-seropositive. Each CDR3 is given with its conserved first and last residue. Fields, in order: D gene, J gene, V gene, clone size, CDR3 protein, CDR3 DNA. A D gene is named only where the DNA matches it firmly. The size field is filled for only some rows; it gives once, few, many or a size class.

d_gene: TRBD2
j_gene: TRBJ2-7
v_gene: TRBV27
abundance: NA
CDR3aa: CASSPGLAGGPYEQYF
CDR3nt: TGTGCCAGCAGTCCGGGACTAGCGGGAGGGCCCTACGAGCAGTACTTC

d_gene: NA
j_gene: TRBJ1-1
v_gene: TRBV19
abundance: NA
CDR3aa: CASFAGGTEAFF
CDR3nt: TGTGCCAGTTTTGCGGGGGGCACTGAAGCTTTCTTT

d_gene: TRBD2
j_gene: TRBJ2-7
v_gene: TRBV9
abundance: NA
CDR3aa: CASSVTLAGAYEQYF
CDR3nt: TGTGCCAGCAGCGTAACTCTAGCGGGAGCCTACGAGCAGTACTTC

d_gene: NA
j_gene: TRBJ1-2
v_gene: TRBV27
abundance: NA
CDR3aa: CASSLSFAGATYTF
CDR3nt: TGTGCCAGCAGTTTATCGTTCGCGGGGGCGACCTACACCTTC

d_gene: TRBD1
j_gene: TRBJ1-4
v_gene: TRBV7-9
abundance: NA
CDR3aa: CASSFPGQGREKLFF
CDR3nt: TGTGCCAGCAGCTTTCCGGGACAGGGAAGGGAAAAACTGTTTTTT

d_gene: TRBD1
j_gene: TRBJ1-5
v_gene: TRBV28
abundance: NA
CDR3aa: CAIETGQGQQPQHF
CDR3nt: TGTGCCATCGAAACGGGACAGGGACAGCAGCCCCAGCATTTT

d_gene: TRBD2
j_gene: TRBJ2-3
v_gene: TRBV9
abundance: NA
CDR3aa: CASSPRGLAGTDTQYF
CDR3nt: TGTGCCAGCAGCCCAAGAGGTCTAGCGGGCACAGATACGCAGTATTTT

d_gene: NA
j_gene: TRBJ1-3
v_gene: TRBV7-6
abundance: NA
CDR3aa: CASSLPWGKFGNTIYF
CDR3nt: TGTGCCAGCAGCTTACCCTGGGGCAAGTTTGGCAACACCATATATTTT

d_gene: NA
j_gene: TRBJ2-7
v_gene: TRBV5-1
abundance: NA
CDR3aa: CASSLRDNSFYEQYF
CDR3nt: TGCGCCAGCAGCCTCCGGGACAACTCATTCTACGAGCAGTACTTC

d_gene: NA
j_gene: TRBJ2-7
v_gene: TRBV28
abundance: NA
CDR3aa: CASSPDRYSYEQYF
CDR3nt: TGTGCCAGCAGCCCGGACAGATACTCCTACGAGCAGTACTTC

d_gene: NA
j_gene: TRBJ1-5
v_gene: TRBV19
abundance: NA
CDR3aa: CASSQMSNQPQHF
CDR3nt: TGTGCCAGTAGTCAGATGAGCAATCAGCCCCAGCATTTT

d_gene: TRBD1
j_gene: TRBJ1-2
v_gene: TRBV10-3
abundance: NA
CDR3aa: CAISGGTGTTFNGYTF
CDR3nt: TGTGCCATCAGTGGAGGGACAGGGACTACTTTCAATGGCTACACCTTC

d_gene: TRBD2
j_gene: TRBJ2-1
v_gene: TRBV6-5
abundance: NA
CDR3aa: CATHIAGGTYNEQFF
CDR3nt: TGTGCCACCCATATAGCGGGGGGGACCTACAATGAGCAGTTCTTC

d_gene: NA
j_gene: TRBJ1-2
v_gene: TRBV7-6
abundance: once
CDR3aa: CASSSTEFSGYTF
CDR3nt: TGTGCCAGCAGCTCTACAGAATTTTCTGGCTACACCTTC

d_gene: NA
j_gene: TRBJ2-7
v_gene: TRBV7-2
abundance: NA
CDR3aa: CASSRRRAGTSYEQYF
CDR3nt: TGTGCCAGCAGCCGGCGGCGGGCGGGGACCTCCTACGAGCAGTACTTC

d_gene: NA
j_gene: TRBJ1-6
v_gene: TRBV7-3
abundance: few
CDR3aa: CASSLDYGSPLHF
CDR3nt: TGTGCCAGCAGCCTCGACTACGGCTCACCCCTCCACTTT

d_gene: NA
j_gene: TRBJ1-2
v_gene: TRBV10-3
abundance: NA
CDR3aa: CAISEGGVGSGYTF
CDR3nt: TGTGCCATCAGTGAAGGTGGGGTAGGGAGTGGCTACACCTTC

d_gene: NA
j_gene: TRBJ2-1
v_gene: TRBV18
abundance: NA
CDR3aa: CASSPRGVPLLDLGQFF
CDR3nt: TGTGCCAGCTCTCCCCGCGGGGTGCCTTTACTAGATTTGGGGCAGTTCTTC

d_gene: TRBD1
j_gene: TRBJ2-1
v_gene: TRBV27
abundance: NA
CDR3aa: CASSPWDSSYNEQFF
CDR3nt: TGTGCCAGCAGTCCGTGGGACAGCTCCTACAATGAGCAGTTCTTC

d_gene: NA
j_gene: TRBJ2-6
v_gene: TRBV5-1
abundance: few
CDR3aa: CASSLRSGANVLTF
CDR3nt: TGCGCCAGCAGCTTGCGCTCTGGGGCCAACGTCCTGACTTTC

d_gene: NA
j_gene: TRBJ2-7
v_gene: TRBV18
abundance: few
CDR3aa: CASSPQESSYEQYF
CDR3nt: TGTGCCAGCTCACCACAGGAGAGCTCCTACGAGCAGTACTTC

d_gene: NA
j_gene: TRBJ1-1
v_gene: TRBV12-5
abundance: NA
CDR3aa: CASGFIRTALNTEAFF
CDR3nt: TGTGCTAGTGGTTTCATACGGACAGCCCTGAACACTGAAGCTTTCTTT

d_gene: NA
j_gene: TRBJ2-7
v_gene: TRBV4-3
abundance: NA
CDR3aa: CASSQPPGRGYEQYF
CDR3nt: TGCGCCAGCAGCCAACCGCCCGGAAGGGGTTACGAGCAGTACTTC

d_gene: NA
j_gene: TRBJ2-2
v_gene: TRBV28
abundance: NA
CDR3aa: CASSRAGSTGELFF
CDR3nt: TGTGCCAGCAGTCGGGCGGGAAGCACCGGGGAGCTGTTTTTT

d_gene: TRBD2
j_gene: TRBJ2-7
v_gene: TRBV7-2
abundance: NA
CDR3aa: CASSLTSGTYEQYF
CDR3nt: TGTGCCAGCAGCTTGACTAGCGGCACCTACGAGCAGTACTTC

d_gene: TRBD2
j_gene: TRBJ2-7
v_gene: TRBV28
abundance: NA
CDR3aa: CASSSNVLAGVPYEQYF
CDR3nt: TGTGCCAGCAGTTCCAACGTCCTAGCGGGGGTTCCCTACGAGCAGTACTTC

d_gene: TRBD2
j_gene: TRBJ2-1
v_gene: TRBV7-9
abundance: few
CDR3aa: CASSSIKGLAGVNEQFF
CDR3nt: TGTGCCAGCAGCTCGATCAAAGGACTAGCGGGAGTCAATGAGCAGTTCTTC

d_gene: NA
j_gene: TRBJ2-2
v_gene: TRBV29-1
abundance: few
CDR3aa: CSARAGTNTGELFF
CDR3nt: TGCAGCGCCCGCGCGGGGACTAACACCGGGGAGCTGTTTTTT

d_gene: TRBD1
j_gene: TRBJ2-7
v_gene: TRBV4-3
abundance: once
CDR3aa: CASSHTDRAHEQYF
CDR3nt: TGCGCCAGCAGCCACACCGACAGGGCCCACGAGCAGTACTTC

d_gene: NA
j_gene: TRBJ2-7
v_gene: TRBV14
abundance: many
CDR3aa: CASSQAPYEQYF
CDR3nt: TGTGCCAGCAGCCAGGCCCCCTACGAGCAGTACTTC

d_gene: NA
j_gene: TRBJ1-2
v_gene: TRBV28
abundance: NA
CDR3aa: CASRNTIYGYTF
CDR3nt: TGTGCCAGCAGAAACACGATCTATGGCTACACCTTC

d_gene: TRBD2
j_gene: TRBJ2-7
v_gene: TRBV15
abundance: NA
CDR3aa: CATSRDPGLAGISYEQYF
CDR3nt: TGTGCCACCAGCAGAGACCCCGGGCTAGCGGGGATTTCTTACGAGCAGTACTTC

d_gene: NA
j_gene: TRBJ1-3
v_gene: TRBV19
abundance: NA
CDR3aa: CASSTGLPGNTIYF
CDR3nt: TGTGCCAGTAGTACGGGGTTGCCTGGAAACACCATATATTTT

d_gene: TRBD1
j_gene: TRBJ1-5
v_gene: TRBV25-1
abundance: NA
CDR3aa: CASSAGTGNQPQHF
CDR3nt: TGTGCCAGCAGTGCCGGGACAGGTAATCAGCCCCAGCATTTT

d_gene: TRBD1
j_gene: TRBJ1-1
v_gene: TRBV6-5
abundance: NA
CDR3aa: CASSQDRRNTEAFF
CDR3nt: TGTGCCAGCAGTCAGGACAGGAGAAACACTGAAGCTTTCTTT

d_gene: TRBD2
j_gene: TRBJ2-1
v_gene: TRBV18
abundance: NA
CDR3aa: CASRGSSGVHNEQFF
CDR3nt: TGTGCCAGCCGGGGGAGTAGCGGGGTACACAATGAGCAGTTCTTC

d_gene: TRBD1
j_gene: TRBJ1-2
v_gene: TRBV4-1
abundance: few
CDR3aa: CASMGQTDYGYTF
CDR3nt: TGCGCCAGTATGGGACAGACCGATTATGGCTACACCTTC

d_gene: NA
j_gene: TRBJ1-2
v_gene: TRBV19
abundance: once
CDR3aa: CASSMEDGTYYGYTF
CDR3nt: TGTGCCAGTAGTATGGAGGACGGTACTTACTATGGCTACACCTTC

d_gene: NA
j_gene: TRBJ2-1
v_gene: TRBV2
abundance: NA
CDR3aa: CASASMGVLNEQFF
CDR3nt: TGTGCCAGCGCTTCTATGGGCGTTCTCAATGAGCAGTTCTTC

d_gene: NA
j_gene: TRBJ1-4
v_gene: TRBV25-1
abundance: NA
CDR3aa: CASTWTEENEKLFF
CDR3nt: TGTGCCAGCACTTGGACAGAAGAAAATGAAAAACTGTTTTTT

d_gene: NA
j_gene: TRBJ2-7
v_gene: TRBV5-5
abundance: once
CDR3aa: CASSEQTAEQYF
CDR3nt: TGTGCCAGCAGCGAACAGACAGCCGAGCAGTACTTC

d_gene: NA
j_gene: TRBJ1-5
v_gene: TRBV28
abundance: NA
CDR3aa: CASSFRFFRGNQPQHF
CDR3nt: TGTGCCAGCAGTTTTAGGTTCTTCAGGGGCAATCAGCCCCAGCATTTT

d_gene: NA
j_gene: TRBJ2-2
v_gene: TRBV9
abundance: NA
CDR3aa: CASSVVRERANTGELFF
CDR3nt: TGTGCCAGCAGCGTAGTCAGGGAGCGGGCGAACACCGGGGAGCTGTTTTTT

d_gene: TRBD1
j_gene: TRBJ2-5
v_gene: TRBV7-3
abundance: NA
CDR3aa: CASSSTGVGETQYF
CDR3nt: TGTGCCAGCAGCTCGACAGGGGTCGGGGAGACCCAGTACTTC

d_gene: NA
j_gene: TRBJ2-2
v_gene: TRBV29-1
abundance: NA
CDR3aa: CSVNGGTGELFF
CDR3nt: TGCAGCGTCAACGGGGGCACCGGGGAGCTGTTTTTT

d_gene: TRBD2
j_gene: TRBJ2-7
v_gene: TRBV5-5
abundance: NA
CDR3aa: CASSPGTSGSSYEQYF
CDR3nt: TGTGCCAGCAGCCCTGGGACTAGCGGGAGCTCCTACGAGCAGTACTTC

d_gene: TRBD1
j_gene: TRBJ2-2
v_gene: TRBV7-2
abundance: NA
CDR3aa: CASSLRQGGTGELFF
CDR3nt: TGTGCCAGCAGCCTCCGACAGGGGGGCACCGGGGAGCTGTTTTTT

d_gene: TRBD1
j_gene: TRBJ1-2
v_gene: TRBV2
abundance: NA
CDR3aa: CATYQDRGLYGYTF
CDR3nt: TGTGCCACCTACCAGGACAGGGGGTTATATGGCTACACCTTC

d_gene: NA
j_gene: TRBJ1-2
v_gene: TRBV18
abundance: NA
CDR3aa: CASSPAGTYGYTF
CDR3nt: TGTGCCAGCTCACCGGCGGGGACCTATGGCTACACCTTC

d_gene: TRBD2
j_gene: TRBJ2-7
v_gene: TRBV4-2
abundance: once
CDR3aa: CASSPNGLAGRGEQYF
CDR3nt: TGTGCCAGCAGCCCAAACGGACTAGCGGGAAGGGGAGAGCAGTACTTC

d_gene: TRBD1
j_gene: TRBJ1-1
v_gene: TRBV7-6
abundance: once
CDR3aa: CASSLAGGITEAFF
CDR3nt: TGTGCCAGCAGCTTAGCAGGGGGCATCACTGAAGCTTTCTTT

d_gene: TRBD2
j_gene: TRBJ2-1
v_gene: TRBV9
abundance: NA
CDR3aa: CASTSGGTGYNEQFF
CDR3nt: TGTGCCAGCACGTCCGGGGGGACGGGGTACAATGAGCAGTTCTTC

d_gene: TRBD1
j_gene: TRBJ1-4
v_gene: TRBV4-1
abundance: NA
CDR3aa: CASSFSGRAKGQGREKLFF
CDR3nt: TGCGCCAGCAGCTTTTCGGGACGGGCAAAGGGACAGGGCCGTGAAAAACTGTTTTTT

d_gene: NA
j_gene: TRBJ2-7
v_gene: TRBV9
abundance: once
CDR3aa: CASSVGRAGRSYEQYF
CDR3nt: TGTGCCAGCAGCGTAGGACGAGCAGGGCGATCCTACGAGCAGTACTTC

d_gene: NA
j_gene: TRBJ2-2
v_gene: TRBV1
abundance: NA
CDR3aa: CTSKNRGWECTGELFF
CDR3nt: TGCACCAGCAAAAACAGGGGCTGGGAGTGCACCGGGGAGCTGTTTTTT

d_gene: TRBD1
j_gene: TRBJ2-2
v_gene: TRBV6-5
abundance: NA
CDR3aa: CACRTGVTGELFF
CDR3nt: TGTGCCTGCAGGACAGGGGTCACCGGGGAGCTGTTTTTT

d_gene: TRBD1
j_gene: TRBJ2-7
v_gene: TRBV4-3
abundance: NA
CDR3aa: CASSLDRGSYEQYF
CDR3nt: TGCGCCAGCAGCCTCGACAGGGGCTCCTACGAGCAGTACTTC

d_gene: NA
j_gene: TRBJ2-1
v_gene: TRBV27
abundance: NA
CDR3aa: CASSFVSYNEQFF
CDR3nt: TGTGCCAGCAGTTTTGTCAGCTACAATGAGCAGTTCTTC